The 31 T cell receptor beta chains below all came from one sample that was sequenced in a study of blood T cell repertoires in COVID-19. Clones were sequenced by immunoSEQ multiplex PCR, and TCRdb holds only the in-frame ones, with some missing. The sample contains about 400,000 clones, 70% to 90% of which appear only once. The sequencing input was PBMCs or T cells enriched from blood (not recorded which). These TCRs come from a man aged 35-49 years in a cohort exposed to, infected with or recovered from COVID-19 (not recorded which).

The gene calls are TRBV27 and TRBJ1-1; possible D gene TRBD1, 6 bases. Trimming shortened V by 2 bases and J by 1 base, and 11 bases separated the two germline ends. CDR3 length equals 15 residues. Germline CDR1 and CDR2: MNHEY and SMNVEV (reference sequence). The CDR3 loop is CASSLLEGQNTEAFF. The CDR3 DNA reads TGTGCCAGCAGTTTACTTGAGGGACAGAACACTGAAGCTTTCTTT.

The chain is built from TRBV2 and TRBJ2-7, with 8 positions matching TRBD2. This CDR3 contains 12 residues. The germline CDR1 and CDR2 sequences are SNHLY and FYNNEI. V lost 6 bases to trimming and J lost 6 bases; unmatched junction nucleotides: 4. CDR3 sequence reads: CASSSGRAEQYF. The CDR3 DNA reads as TGTGCCAGCAGCTCCGGGAGGGCCGAGCAGTACTTC.

This clone was observed a handful of times. J is TRBJ2-7 and V is TRBV18; 8 nucleotides match TRBD2. The CDR3 contains 17 residues. Germline loops: CDR1 KGHSH, CDR2 LQKENI. V shed 0 bases and J 2 bases; nucleotides not matched to a gene: 9. This CDR3 reads CASSPPTGREGAYEQYF. The CDR3 bases are TGTGCCAGCTCACCACCGACCGGGAGGGAGGGAGCCTACGAGCAGTACTTC.

V and J are TRBV11-2 and TRBJ2-7; 10 bases are a match to TRBD1. Losses at the gene ends were 4 bases for V and 4 bases for J; bases not matched to a gene: 16. CDR1 SGHAT and CDR2 FQNNGV come from the germline V gene. The CDR3 totals 18 residues. The CDR3 loop is CASSSPTGGGGRRYEQYF. CDR3 DNA sequence: TGTGCCAGCAGCTCGCCGACAGGGGGCGGCGGACGTCGATACGAGCAGTACTTC.

This chain joins TRBV27 and TRBJ2-1; D uncertain. Trimming took off 0 bases at V and 4 bases at J, with 13 bases between the two ends. CDR1 is MNHEY and CDR2 is SMNVEV in the germline V gene (reference sequence). The CDR3 has 16 amino acids. The CDR3 nucleotides read TGTGCCAGCAGTTTATCGAAGGTAGCAGCATACAATGAGCAGTTCTTC. Its translation: CASSLSKVAAYNEQFF.

This chain connects TRBV19 to TRBJ2-7, with D possibly matching TRBD1 (6 bases). Between the trimmed V and J ends, which lost 4 bases and 6 bases, there was a span of 19 bases. Germline V lookup: CDR1 LNHDA, CDR2 SQIVND (reference sequence). The CDR3 covers 15 residues. The CDR3 bases are TGTGCCAGTAGTACCCTAGGGCAGGGGATTGGCGAGCAGTACTTC. Amino acids: CASSTLGQGIGEQYF. Based on the CDR3 plus reference TRBV19 and TRBJ2-7, the full variable domain is DGGITQSPKYLFRKEGQNVTLSCEQNLNHDAMYWYRQDPGQGLRLIYYSQIVNDFQKGDIAEGYSVSREKKESFPLTVTSAQKNPTAFYLCASSTLGQGIGEQYFGPGTRLTVT.

This chain uses TRBV2 with TRBJ2-7; 11 positions match TRBD2. CDR3 length: 14 amino acids. After removal of 6 bases from V and 3 bases from J, the junction contained 4 bases not matched to a gene. Germline CDR1 SNHLY, CDR2 FYNNEI. This CDR3 reads CASRRLAGNYEQYF. CDR3 coding DNA: TGTGCCAGCAGACGACTAGCGGGGAACTACGAGCAGTACTTC.

This chain connects TRBV27 to TRBJ1-5; D unclear. The germline V gene encodes CDR1 MNHEY and CDR2 SMNVEV (reference sequence). CDR3 length: 19 residues. Trimming stripped 0 bases from V and 4 bases from J, with 22 bases between. DNA of the CDR3: TGTGCCAGCAGTTTATCTATGACGGAGGGCGCGGTGGGGAATCAGCCCCAGCATTTT. Translation: CASSLSMTEGAVGNQPQHF.

The V gene is TRBV3-1 (or the pseudogene TRBV3-2), the J gene TRBJ1-2, with D perhaps matching TRBD1 (6 bases). Germline V gene sequence: CDR1 LGHDT, CDR2 YNNKEL (reference sequence). V lost 3 bases and J 1 base, leaving 12 bases between the germline ends. The CDR3 loop spans 15 amino acids. The CDR3 protein is CASSHQGIGNYGYTF. DNA of the CDR3: TGTGCCAGCAGCCATCAGGGGATAGGTAACTATGGCTACACCTTC.

The genes are TRBV29-1 and TRBJ2-5; 8 bases agree with TRBD1. The V gene's germline CDR1 is SQVTM and CDR2 ANQGSEA. The CDR3 contains 13 residues. The V segment lost 6 bases and the J segment 6 bases; nucleotides outside the gene matches: 9. CDR3 nucleotide sequence: TGCAGCGTGGCAAGACAGGGGCGAAAGACCCAGTACTTC. This encodes CSVARQGRKTQYF.

The genes are TRBV6-5 and TRBJ2-1, with 7 positions matching TRBD1. This CDR3 is built from 11 residues. Germline values: CDR1 MNHEY, CDR2 SVGAGI. V was clipped by 6 bases and J by 9 bases; unmatched bases: 2. CDR3 nucleotide sequence: TGTGCCAGCAGGGGGACAGCTGAGCAGTTCTTC. Residues: CASRGTAEQFF.

This clone was counted a single time. The V call is TRBV11-2, the J call TRBJ2-7, with 10 bases identical to TRBD2. CDR1 is SGHAT and CDR2 is FQNNGV in the germline V gene. There are 12 residues in the CDR3. V lost 8 bases to trimming and J lost 6 bases; unmatched junction nucleotides: 4. The CDR3 coding sequence is TGTGCCAGCCAACTAGCGGGGCTCGAGCAGTACTTC. Protein sequence: CASQLAGLEQYF.

The V and J genes are TRBV7-9 and TRBJ1-3; possible D gene TRBD1, 5 bases. The CDR3 is 18 amino acids. The germline V gene encodes CDR1 SEHNR and CDR2 FQNEAQ (reference sequence). The V end was cut by 1 base, the J end by 1 base, with 17 bases between. The CDR3 sequence: CASSLDSPGIGSGNTIYF. In nucleotides, the CDR3 is TGTGCCAGCAGCTTAGATTCCCCAGGGATAGGATCTGGAAACACCATATATTTT.

The rearrangement uses TRBV5-1 and TRBJ1-1, with D unresolved. The germline V and J ends were trimmed by 4 bases and 8 bases, with 18 bases remaining between them. The CDR3 contains 14 residues. Germline lookup yields CDR1 SGHRS and CDR2 YFSETQ. The CDR3 nucleotides read TGCGCCAGCAGCCTTGTTGGGAGTAAAGGAGAAGCTTTCTTT. It is translated as CASSLVGSKGEAFF.

This clone appeared once. The chain links TRBV27 to TRBJ1-2; D call uncertain. CDR3 length: 13 residues. The germline gives CDR1 MNHEY, CDR2 SMNVEV (reference sequence). With 6 bases removed from V and 1 base from J, the gap between germline ends came to 9 bases. The CDR3: CASRADFNYGYTF. For the CDR3, the DNA is TGTGCCAGCAGGGCAGATTTTAACTATGGCTACACCTTC.

This chain uses TRBV3-1 (or the pseudogene TRBV3-2) with TRBJ1-3; D ambiguous. The V gene's germline CDR1 is LGHDT and CDR2 YNNKEL (reference sequence). V was pared by 4 bases and J by 7 bases, with 11 bases between. The CDR3 extends over 13 amino acids. In DNA, the CDR3 is TGTGCCAGCAGCCCCGCCGGGAGGAACACCATATATTTT. This gives the protein CASSPAGRNTIYF.

The J gene is TRBJ2-2, the V gene TRBV24-1; 8 bases line up with TRBD1. Unmatched junction bases numbered 4, after V lost 3 bases and J lost 5 bases. The CDR3 extends over 15 amino acids. Germline V lookup: CDR1 KGHDR, CDR2 SFDVKD. CDR3 nucleotide sequence: TGTGCCACCAGTGATCCCGGACAGGGTACCGGGGAGCTGTTTTTT. Translation gives CATSDPGQGTGELFF.

The table lists this clone with a count of one. This sequence joins TRBV29-1 and TRBJ1-2; D perhaps matches TRBD1 (5 bases). Trimming took 6 bases from V and 3 from J, leaving 20 bases between them. Germline CDR1 is SQVTM and CDR2 is ANQGSEA. This CDR3 has 15 amino acids. The CDR3 protein is CSVGRLRRGDYGYTF. The CDR3 DNA reads TGCAGCGTCGGAAGGTTACGGAGGGGTGACTATGGCTACACCTTC.

V usage is TRBV11-2 and J usage is TRBJ2-2; D is possibly TRBD2 (5 bases). With 1 base removed from V and 7 bases from J, the gap between germline ends came to 7 bases. This CDR3 region has 13 residues. The V gene's germline CDR1 is SGHAT and CDR2 FQNNGV. CDR3 sequence (DNA): TGTGCCAGCAGCTTAGTTGAGGGCGGGGAGCTGTTTTTT. Translation: CASSLVEGGELFF.

The chain uses TRBV19 and TRBJ2-1; 10 nucleotides align to TRBD2. Germline CDR1 is LNHDA and CDR2 is SQIVND (reference sequence). The CDR3 contains 14 residues. The V and J ends lost 8 bases and 0 bases, in that order; junction bases with no gene match: 1. CDR3 nucleotides: TGTGCCAGTGCTAGCGGGAGCTCCTACAATGAGCAGTTCTTC. Residues: CASASGSSYNEQFF.

In its sample, this clone was seen a few times. The chain recombines TRBV5-1 with TRBJ1-2; 7 bases are shared with TRBD1. With V trimmed by 4 bases and J by 5 bases, 2 bases remained unmatched. Germline V gene lookup returns CDR1 SGHRS and CDR2 YFSETQ. The CDR3 contains 12 residues. The CDR3 loop reads CASSQQGYGYTF. CDR3 sequence (DNA): TGCGCCAGCAGCCAACAGGGGTATGGCTACACCTTC. The full variable domain, rest sourced from reference TRBV5-1 and TRBJ1-2, is KAGVTQTPRYLIKTRGQQVTLSCSPISGHRSVSWYQQTPGQGLQFLFEYFSETQRNKGNFPGRFSGRQFSNSRSEMNVSTLELGDSALYLCASSQQGYGYTFGSGTRLTVV.

This clone has just a few counts. V gene TRBV6-1 combines with J gene TRBJ2-2; 10 nucleotides align to TRBD1. Germline trimming cut 1 base from V and 5 bases from J; bases unmatched to any gene: 1. The CDR3 covers 15 residues. CDR1 is MNHNS, CDR2 SASEGT, per germline. The CDR3 region is CASSEGTGGTGELFF. In DNA, the CDR3 is TGTGCCAGCAGTGAAGGGACAGGGGGGACCGGGGAGCTGTTTTTT.

The chain carries TRBV18 and TRBJ1-6; 8 positions agree with TRBD1. CDR1 is KGHSH, CDR2 LQKENI, per germline. V was pared by 1 base and J by 1 base, with 15 bases of the junction left unmatched. The CDR3 is made up of 21 amino acids. CDR3 sequence: CASSPRNLIGDRGSYNSPLHF. CDR3 nucleotide sequence: TGTGCCAGCTCACCACGAAATTTGATCGGCGACAGGGGATCCTATAATTCACCCCTCCACTTT.

The chain combines TRBV19 with TRBJ1-5; D unclear. V shed 5 bases and J shed 7 bases, with 15 bases lying between them. The CDR3 runs 14 residues. CDR1 LNHDA and CDR2 SQIVND come from the germline V gene (reference sequence). CDR3 amino acids: CASSYGPNRQPQHF. CDR3 bases: TGTGCCAGTAGTTATGGGCCGAATCGGCAGCCCCAGCATTTT.

The rearrangement uses TRBV10-3 and TRBJ1-2; 8 nucleotides match TRBD1. V was pared by 7 bases and J by 6 bases, with 4 bases of the junction left unmatched. The length of the CDR3 is 12 residues. Germline CDR1 is ENHRY and CDR2 is SYGVKD. Here the CDR3 reads CAIKDRDDGYTF. In nucleotides, the CDR3 is TGTGCCATCAAGGACAGGGATGATGGCTACACCTTC.

CDR3 region: CASSFRGETQYF. The DNA for the CDR3 is TGTGCCAGCAGTTTTAGAGGGGAGACCCAGTACTTC. The chain carries TRBV27 and TRBJ2-5; TRBD2 might be the D (5 bases). The CDR3 is 12 amino acids. Germline lookup yields CDR1 MNHEY and CDR2 SMNVEV (reference sequence). Trimming stripped 3 bases from V and 5 bases from J, with 7 bases between.

J is TRBJ2-7 and V is TRBV5-1, with TRBD1 matching 7 bases. The CDR3 sequence is 14 residues long. V lost 5 bases to trimming and J lost 7 bases; unmatched junction nucleotides: 12. Per the germline V gene, CDR1 is SGHRS and CDR2 is YFSETQ. The DNA for the CDR3 is TGCGCCAGCAGGGAAACAGGGGTCGGAGAAGAGCAGTACTTC. Translation gives CASRETGVGEEQYF.

This clone was observed once. The chain couples TRBV28 to TRBJ1-2, with D perhaps TRBD1 (6 bases). CDR3 length: 13 amino acids. Germline-derived CDR1 and CDR2 are MDHEN and SYDVKM. Trimming stripped 6 bases from V and 5 bases from J, with 13 bases between. CDR3 in DNA: TGTGCCAGCAGATTCGGGACATCTTATGGCTACACCTTC. Protein sequence: CASRFGTSYGYTF.

This clone has a single count. This rearrangement joins TRBV11-2 to TRBJ2-7, with TRBD2 as a possible D gene (6 bases). Germline V gives CDR1 SGHAT, CDR2 FQNNGV. V was pared by 3 bases and J by 4 bases, with 16 bases between. The length of the CDR3 is 15 residues. CDR3 loop: CASSFAGTYRYEQYF. The CDR3 region has the DNA TGTGCCAGCAGCTTTGCCGGGACTTACCGATACGAGCAGTACTTC.

The CDR3 DNA reads as TGTGCCAGCAGCTTAGCCCCCGGGGAGAGCTACGAGCAGTACTTC. Its translation: CASSLAPGESYEQYF. This chain connects TRBV11-2 to TRBJ2-7; D may be TRBD2 (5 bases). Germline V gene sequence: CDR1 SGHAT, CDR2 FQNNGV. Trimming stripped 1 base from V and 3 bases from J, with 13 bases between. CDR3 size: 15 residues.

V gene TRBV27 combines with J gene TRBJ1-1, with TRBD1 identical over 8 bases. Germline CDR1 MNHEY, CDR2 SMNVEV (reference sequence). There are 12 residues in the CDR3. With 8 bases clipped from V and 7 bases from J, the junction kept 6 bases outside the gene matches. In DNA form, the CDR3 reads TGTGCCAGCTCGGACAGGGTTAATGAAGCTTTCTTT. Residues: CASSDRVNEAFF.